This entry lists 31 T cell receptor beta chains sequenced from one sample in a study of T-cell reconstitution after alpha-beta-depleted transplantation in children. During its preparation, the TCRbeta library received unique molecular identifiers. A single record per CDR3 protein comes from TCRdb applying MiXCR to the PCR reads. The sample holds about 3,000 distinct CDR3 sequences, 25% to 30% seen once. Sequencing was performed on PBMCs, mostly from graft donor cells, taken 60 days after TCRalphabeta/CD19-depleted stem cell transplant. All receptors derive from a male patient aged 2-9 years who had a stem cell transplant for acute myeloid leukemia, so the T cells may come from the graft donor.

This clonotype is labeled as medium-sized (0.01 to 0.1%). V is TRBV29-1 and J is TRBJ1-2, with a possible D match to TRBD1 (5 bases). V lost 3 bases and J lost 8, with 16 bases in between. This CDR3 has 13 residues. The germline gives CDR1 SQVTM, CDR2 ANQGSEA. In DNA, the CDR3 is TGCAGCGTTGAGAGGGATGGGGCGCGGGGCTACACCTTC. This sequence encodes CSVERDGARGYTF.

This clonotype came up once. This chain connects TRBV20-1 to TRBJ2-7; D might be TRBD1 (5 bases). In germline, CDR1 is DFQATT, CDR2 SNEGSKA (reference sequence). The CDR3 runs 11 residues. The V end was cut by 3 bases, the J end by 3 bases, with 6 bases between. CDR3 in DNA: TGCAGTGCTAGTGACAGCTACGAGCAGTACTTC. This sequence encodes CSASDSYEQYF.

Only a few counts were recorded for this clonotype. The CDR3 loop reads CASTLGQGTGEQYV. CDR3 nucleotides: TGTGCCAGCACTTTAGGACAGGGGACGGGTGAGCAGTACGTC. V is TRBV6-5 and J is TRBJ2-7; 9 nucleotides match TRBD1. J was trimmed by 7 bases and V by 7 bases; bases with no gene match: 11. The CDR3 contains 14 residues. Germline CDR1 is MNHEY and CDR2 is SVGAGI.

This clonotype has ten or more counts. This chain links TRBV27 with TRBJ1-2; D is ambiguous. V was shortened by 8 bases and J by 6 bases, with 19 bases between the two germline ends. CDR3 size: 14 residues. Germline V lookup: CDR1 MNHEY, CDR2 SMNVEV (reference sequence). CDR3 in amino acids: CASGAGSPRDGYTF. The CDR3 nucleotides read TGTGCCAGCGGCGCGGGATCCCCGAGGGATGGCTACACCTTC.

Many counts were recorded for this clonotype. The chain carries TRBV5-4 and TRBJ1-6; D not certain. With 4 bases removed from V and 8 bases from J, the gap between germline ends came to 7 bases. Looked up from germline, CDR1 is SGHNT and CDR2 is YYREEE (reference sequence). The CDR3 contains 12 residues. CDR3 amino acids: CASSRWDSPLHF. CDR3 DNA sequence: TGTGCCAGCAGCCGGTGGGATTCACCCCTCCACTTT.

This clonotype was seen many times. At one end, the junction sequence differs from germline, possibly due to a read error. The chain is built from TRBV7-7 and TRBJ2-7; D might be TRBD2 (5 bases). The CDR3 sequence is 15 residues long. Germline V gene data show CDR1 as SSHAT and CDR2 as FNYEAQ (reference sequence). For the CDR3, the DNA is TGTGCTAGCAGCCCCACAGAGGGCAGCACCTACGAGCAGTACTTC. Its protein product is CASSPTEGSTYEQYF.

This clonotype was counted many times. The V call is TRBV20-1, the J call TRBJ2-6, with D uncertain. Trimming shortened V by 6 bases and J by 3 bases, and 18 bases separated the two germline ends. The germline CDR1 and CDR2 sequences are DFQATT and SNEGSKA (reference sequence). The CDR3 extends over 16 amino acids. The CDR3 coding sequence is TGCAGTGCGCCGACCAGCGCCAGTTTTGGGGCCAACGTCCTGACTTTC. Its translation is CSAPTSASFGANVLTF.

As regards this clonotype: One end of the junction is discordant with germline, which a read error may explain. CDR3 DNA: TGTGCGAGCAGCTCTGGGGCGTCCGGGACGTACCTCTATGGCTACTCCTTC. Its protein product is CASSSGASGTYLYGYSF. The rearrangement uses TRBV7-1 and TRBJ1-2; TRBD1 might be the D (5 bases). TRBV7-1 is filed as an ORF, its function uncertain. CDR3 length equals 17 residues.

This clonotype was seen only a few times. This rearrangement joins TRBV7-9 to TRBJ2-5; 11 nucleotides align to TRBD1. V trimming: 9 bases; J trimming: 4 bases; junction bases outside the gene matches: 10. Germline V gene sequence: CDR1 SEHNR, CDR2 FQNEAQ (reference sequence). The CDR3 covers 15 residues. CDR3 bases: TGTGCCAGTTTATCGGGACAGGGGGTAGGAGAGACCCAGTACTTC. The encoded protein is CASLSGQGVGETQYF.

This clonotype appeared a single time. The chain is built from TRBV11-2 and TRBJ2-7; maybe TRBD2 (5 bases). Per the germline V gene, CDR1 is SGHAT and CDR2 is FQNNGV. The germline V and J ends were trimmed by 5 bases and 7 bases, with 18 bases remaining between them. The CDR3 spans 14 residues. The CDR3 DNA follows: TGTGCCAGCAGCCCCCTAGGACTCCGCGGGGAGCAGTACTTC. It encodes CASSPLGLRGEQYF.

CDR3 DNA sequence: TGTGCCAGCAGTTTCGGGGAAAGACCGGGACAGGGTACCCACGAGCAGTACTTC. Its translation is CASSFGERPGQGTHEQYF. The gene calls are TRBV27 and TRBJ2-7; 9 nucleotides agree with TRBD1. CDR3 length: 18 amino acids. The V and J ends lost 3 bases and 5 bases, in that order; junction bases with no gene match: 17. Looked up from germline, CDR1 is MNHEY and CDR2 is SMNVEV (reference sequence).

This clonotype was detected many times. The chain recombines TRBV7-2 with TRBJ2-7, with a possible D match to TRBD1 (5 bases). CDR3 length: 13 residues. Trimming left V 4 bases short and J 6 bases short, with 13 bases between. CDR1 is SGHTA, CDR2 FQGNSA, per germline. CDR3 nucleotides: TGTGCCAGCAGCTCCCCAGGGCCCGCCGAGCAGTACTTC. Protein product: CASSSPGPAEQYF.

This clonotype came up many times. The V gene is TRBV5-1, the J gene TRBJ2-5; D is ambiguous. The germline V and J ends were trimmed by 4 bases and 0 bases, with 4 bases remaining between them. Per the germline V gene, CDR1 is SGHRS and CDR2 is YFSETQ. This CDR3 region has 12 residues. For the CDR3, the DNA is TGCGCCAGCAGCCCGTACCAAGAGACCCAGTACTTC. The encoded protein is CASSPYQETQYF.

This clonotype is judged medium-sized. Here the CDR3 reads CASSLERGDPQHF. For the CDR3, the DNA is TGTGCCAGCAGCTTAGAACGGGGAGATCCCCAGCATTTT. The chain carries TRBV13 and TRBJ1-5; D call uncertain. Trimming took 1 base from V and 10 from J, leaving 11 bases between them. Germline V lookup: CDR1 PRHDT, CDR2 FYEKMQ (reference sequence). This CDR3 has 13 amino acids.

This clonotype has more than one count but fewer than ten. The chain has TRBV7-9 and TRBJ2-1; 7 bases are a match to TRBD1. This CDR3 has 14 residues. The V segment lost 5 bases and the J segment 3 bases; nucleotides outside the gene matches: 4. Germline V gene data show CDR1 as SEHNR and CDR2 as FQNEAQ (reference sequence). This CDR3 is CASSPGTDYNEQFF. CDR3 sequence (DNA): TGTGCCAGCAGCCCCGGGACAGACTACAATGAGCAGTTCTTC.

A note on this clonotype: A junction end diverges from the germline sequence, so it may reflect a read error. This chain joins TRBV7-1 and TRBJ1-2, with D perhaps matching TRBD1 (6 bases). TRBV7-1 is identified as an open reading frame with a role that is uncertain. CDR3 size: 17 residues. The CDR3 reads CASCSGASGTSLYGYTF. CDR3 DNA: TGTGCCAGCTGCTCAGGGGCGTCCGGGACGTCCCTCTATGGCTACACCTTC.

The CDR3 here is CATYLRRGAGELFF. CDR3 sequence (DNA): TGTGCCACCTATCTCAGAAGGGGGGCCGGGGAGCTGTTTTTT. The chain joins TRBV6-2 or TRBV6-3 to TRBJ2-2; D is possibly TRBD1 or TRBD2 (6 bases each). V dropped 10 bases and J dropped 6 bases, with 18 bases sitting between them. This CDR3 is 14 amino acids long. Germline CDR1 is MNHEY and CDR2 is SVGEGT.

The chain carries TRBV20-1 and TRBJ1-2, with D possibly matching TRBD1 (6 bases). The CDR3 length is 14 residues. CDR1 is DFQATT, CDR2 SNEGSKA, per germline (reference sequence). V was trimmed by 1 base and J by 7 bases, leaving 16 bases between them. Written as DNA, the CDR3 is TGCAGTGCTAGAGTAAGGGGGGGACGATTTGGCTACACCTTC. It translates to CSARVRGGRFGYTF.

The chain has TRBV7-9 and TRBJ2-3; the D is unclear. This CDR3 has 16 amino acids. From germline, CDR1 is SEHNR and CDR2 FQNEAQ (reference sequence). The germline V and J ends were trimmed by 4 bases and 2 bases, with 16 bases remaining between them. The CDR3 sequence: CASSSPPAYPTDTQYF. In DNA, the CDR3 is TGTGCCAGCAGCTCCCCTCCAGCGTACCCCACAGATACGCAGTATTTT.

This clonotype was counted a few times. The chain uses TRBV6-6 and TRBJ2-3, with D hard to call. CDR1 is MNHNY and CDR2 is SVGAGI in the germline V gene (reference sequence). This CDR3 spans 12 amino acids. Between the trimmed V and J ends, which lost 5 bases and 6 bases, there was a span of 9 bases. The CDR3 bases are TGTGCCAGCAGTCACGACCCCGATACGCAGTATTTT. It specifies CASSHDPDTQYF.

The chain carries TRBV4-2 and TRBJ2-1, with 11 bases identical to TRBD2. V trimming: 6 bases; J trimming: 3 bases; junction bases outside the gene matches: 4. In germline, CDR1 is LGHNA, CDR2 YNFKEQ. The CDR3 runs to 15 residues. In DNA, the CDR3 is TGTGCCAGCAGGGAGCTAGCGGGAGGCTACAATGAGCAGTTCTTC. Translation: CASRELAGGYNEQFF.

This clonotype showed up many times. This chain links TRBV28 with TRBJ1-1, with a possible D match to TRBD1 (5 bases). This CDR3 has 14 residues. Trimming left V 10 bases short and J 1 base short, with 16 bases between. Per germline, CDR1 MDHEN and CDR2 SYDVKM. For the CDR3, the DNA is TGTGCCATGGGCCCCCCGGGGGAGAACACTGAAGCTTTCTTT. It codes for CAMGPPGENTEAFF.

The chain carries TRBV28 and TRBJ1-1; possibly TRBD1 for D (5 bases). The CDR3 covers 14 residues. Germline loops: CDR1 MDHEN, CDR2 SYDVKM. V gave up 10 bases and J gave up 1 base, with 16 bases separating them. The CDR3 loop is CAMGLPGENTEAFF. CDR3 bases: TGTGCCATGGGCCTCCCGGGGGAGAACACTGAAGCTTTCTTT.

This clonotype was seen repeatedly, ten times or more. The CDR3 DNA reads TGTGCCAGCAGCCCAGGGGGCTGGAGATCCTACGAGCAGTACTTC. Protein sequence: CASSPGGWRSYEQYF. The V and J genes are TRBV9 and TRBJ2-7; 8 bases match TRBD1. J gave up 1 base and V 4 bases, and 7 bases lay outside the gene matches. The CDR3 runs to 15 residues. CDR1 SGDLS and CDR2 YYNGEE come from the germline V gene.

This clonotype was observed at least ten times. The chain links TRBV12-3 or TRBV12-4 to TRBJ1-5; 9 bases align to TRBD1. The CDR3 is 16 amino acids. Germline trimming cut 6 bases from V and 2 bases from J; bases unmatched to any gene: 8. The CDR3 bases are TGTGCCAGCAGAGCCGGGACAGGGAGTGGCAATCAGCCCCAGCATTTT. It encodes CASRAGTGSGNQPQHF.

This clonotype was counted at least ten times. The CDR3 DNA follows: TGTGCCAGCAGCTTAGCTTCCTGGACAGGCAACTATGGCTACACCTTC. Translating it yields CASSLASWTGNYGYTF. This rearrangement joins TRBV11-2 to TRBJ1-2; 7 bases match TRBD1. This CDR3 is 16 amino acids long. From germline, CDR1 is SGHAT and CDR2 FQNNGV. Trimming at V came to 1 base and at J to 2 bases, leaving 7 bases not matched to a gene. Using reference TRBV11-2 and TRBJ1-2 for the parts outside the CDR3, the full variable domain is EAGVAQSPRYKIIEKRQSVAFWCNPISGHATLYWYQQILGQGPKLLIQFQNNGVVDDSQLPKDRFSAERLKGVDSTLKIQPAKLEDSAVYLCASSLASWTGNYGYTFGSGTRLTVV.

This clonotype was picked up many times. The V and J genes are TRBV4-1 and TRBJ2-3; 9 bases agree with TRBD2. J was trimmed by 4 bases and V by 3 bases; bases with no gene match: 2. The CDR3 runs to 14 residues. The germline V gene encodes CDR1 MGHRA and CDR2 YSYEKL. The CDR3 DNA is TGCGCCAGCAGCCAGCGGGGGGGGGCAGATACGCAGTATTTT. This encodes CASSQRGGADTQYF.

This clonotype has at least ten counts. The chain has TRBV6-5 and TRBJ2-2; 8 positions agree with TRBD1. The V and J ends lost 2 bases and 5 bases, in that order; junction bases with no gene match: 10. This CDR3 has 17 amino acids. Germline-derived CDR1 and CDR2 are MNHEY and SVGAGI. The CDR3 region is CASSYRDRTLGTGELFF. As DNA, the CDR3 is TGTGCCAGCAGTTACCGGGACAGGACCTTGGGTACCGGGGAGCTGTTTTTT.

With respect to this clonotype: A much more abundant neighbour one base away suggests this may be a read error. The V gene is TRBV6-5, the J gene TRBJ2-1; no definite D call. This CDR3 is 13 amino acids long. The germline V gene has CDR1 MNHEY and CDR2 SVGAGI. The CDR3 DNA sequence: TGTTCCAGCAGTTACCTCTGGGACAATGAGCAGTTCTTC. It translates to CSSSYLWDNEQFF.

The chain uses TRBV15 and TRBJ2-1; 13 nucleotides agree with TRBD2. Germline CDR1 and CDR2: LNHNV and YYDKDF (reference sequence). CDR3 length: 15 amino acids. Germline trimming cut 3 bases from V and 8 bases from J; bases unmatched to any gene: 4. The CDR3 sequence is CATSSWTSGRYEQFF. Here the CDR3 DNA reads TGTGCCACCAGCAGTTGGACTAGCGGGAGATATGAGCAGTTCTTC.

This clonotype was detected ten times or more. The chain recombines TRBV11-1 with TRBJ1-1; 10 bases fit TRBD1. The CDR3 is 19 amino acids. Germline V gene sequence: CDR1 SGHAT, CDR2 FQDESV (reference sequence). The junction had 14 bases not matched to a gene; V was cut back by 4 bases and J by 0 bases. The CDR3 region is CASSSGKAGTGVLNTEAFF. The CDR3 coding sequence is TGTGCCAGCAGCTCCGGTAAAGCCGGGACAGGGGTCCTGAACACTGAAGCTTTCTTT. Using reference TRBV11-1 and TRBJ1-1 for the parts outside the CDR3, the full variable domain is EAEVAQSPRYKITEKSQAVAFWCDPISGHATLYWYRQILGQGPELLVQFQDESVVDDSQLPKDRFSAERLKGVDSTLKIQPAELGDSAMYLCASSSGKAGTGVLNTEAFFGQGTRLTVV.